This T cell receptor (beta chain) was sequenced during a study of T-cell reconstitution after alpha-beta-depleted transplantation in children. After removal of 6 bases from V and 1 base from J, the junction contained 5 bases not matched to a gene. Per the germline V gene, CDR1 is SGHRS and CDR2 is YFSETQ. CDR3 size: 15 residues. Findings of the study overall: High day-60 TCRbeta diversity in some patients came from surviving recipient T cells and thymic progenitors. Several hundred graft clones that had expanded were reportedly the source of alpha-beta T cells about two months after transplant. When one year had passed after transplant, most T-cell counts and diversity came from newly produced T cells.

Of note for this clonotype: Its antigen is currently unknown.

Unique molecular identifiers featured in how the TCRbeta library was prepared. TCRdb recomputed calls from the PCR reads with MiXCR, one row per CDR3 protein. The sample holds about 300,000 distinct CDR3 sequences; 10% are singletons and the top ten take approximately 7.6%. Sequenced here: PBMCs, sampled before TCRalphabeta/CD19-depleted stem cell transplant. The V call is TRBV5-1, the J call TRBJ2-1, with 9 bases that match TRBD2. The receptor was derived from a boy in the first two years of life with acute myeloid leukemia, due to receive a stem cell transplant. Written as DNA, the CDR3 is TGCGCCAGCAACCGAGCGGGGGGATCCTACAATGAGCAGTTCTTC. It yields the protein CASNRAGGSYNEQFF. The complete variable domain, with remaining parts taken from reference TRBV5-1 and TRBJ2-1, reads KAGVTQTPRYLIKTRGQQVTLSCSPISGHRSVSWYQQTPGQGLQFLFEYFSETQRNKGNFPGRFSGRQFSNSRSEMNVSTLELGDSALYLCASNRAGGSYNEQFFGPGTRLTVL.